The entry that follows covers one TCR beta chain sequence. Generated by immunoSEQ multiplex PCR, the TCRdb table keeps only in-frame clones and is missing some. The repertoire holds over 400,000 clones, with about 88% as singletons. The germline CDR1 and CDR2 sequences are SGHNT and YYREEE (reference sequence). There are 14 residues in the CDR3. Trimming pared 4 bases from V and 0 bases from J, leaving 8 bases between. This specimen comes from a study of blood T cell repertoires in COVID-19. The wider study: The United States, Italy and Spain provided the acute and convalescent COVID-19 samples. The cDNA or gDNA used as material had been derived from T cells, B-cell-depleted T cells, or PBMCs.

Participants spanned ages about 18 to 100 years and resided in 24 US areas. Among Cohort 3 donors, those recovered had two negative PCRs, clearance, or symptom resolution. This clonotype originated in a woman aged 60 to 75 who had recovered from COVID-19. This rearrangement joins TRBV5-4 to TRBJ1-3; D remains unclear. Sequences were obtained from PBMCs or T cells enriched from blood (not recorded which). CDR3 DNA sequence: TGTGCCAGCAGCGGGCGTGACTCTGGAAACACCATATATTTT. Amino acid sequence: CASSGRDSGNTIYF. Full variable domain (rest looked up from reference TRBV5-4 and TRBJ1-3): ETGVTQSPTHLIKTRGQQVTLRCSSQSGHNTVSWYQQALGQGPQFIFQYYREEENGRGNFPPRFSGLQFPNYSSELNVNALELDDSALYLCASSGRDSGNTIYFGEGSWLTVV.